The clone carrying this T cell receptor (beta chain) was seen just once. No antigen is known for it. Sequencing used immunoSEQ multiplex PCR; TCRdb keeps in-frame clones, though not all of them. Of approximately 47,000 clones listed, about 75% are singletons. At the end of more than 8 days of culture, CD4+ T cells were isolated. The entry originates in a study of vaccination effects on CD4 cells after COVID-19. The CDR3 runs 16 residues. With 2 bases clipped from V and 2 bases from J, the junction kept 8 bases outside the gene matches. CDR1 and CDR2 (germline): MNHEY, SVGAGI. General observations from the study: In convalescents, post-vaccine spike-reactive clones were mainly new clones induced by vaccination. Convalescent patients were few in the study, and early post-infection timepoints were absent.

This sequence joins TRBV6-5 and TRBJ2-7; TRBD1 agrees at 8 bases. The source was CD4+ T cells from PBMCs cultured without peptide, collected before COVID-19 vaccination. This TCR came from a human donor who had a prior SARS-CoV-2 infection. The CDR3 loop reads CASSYRPTGATYEQYF. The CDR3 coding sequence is TGTGCCAGCAGTTACCGACCGACAGGGGCGACCTACGAGCAGTACTTC.